A selection of T cell receptor beta chains follows, all from one sample in a study of PD-1 and CTLA-4 blockade in melanoma. Data came from immunoSEQ multiplex PCR; TCRdb stores just in-frame clones and leaves some out. The table has 15,000 to 20,000 clones, under 85% seen once. This specimen consisted of CD8+ T cells from peripheral blood, obtained before anti-PD-1 treatment. The origin of the receptors is a human donor with melanoma. The CDR3 runs from the conserved cysteine through the conserved F or W. Each record gives: V gene, D gene, J gene, clone size, CDR3 length, CDR3 protein, CDR3 DNA. A D gene is named only where the DNA matches it firmly. The size of a clone is reported for some rows only, either as once, few or many, or as a class for expanded clones.

V: TRBV5-8; D: TRBD1; J: TRBJ2-7; size: few; length: 10; CDR3: CASRIGQADF; DNA: TGTGCCAGCAGAATAGGACAGGCCGACTTC
V: TRBV27; D: -; J: TRBJ1-1; size: -; length: 12; CDR3: CASSRGGAEAFF; DNA: TGTGCCAGCAGCCGAGGGGGAGCTGAAGCTTTCTTT
V: TRBV30; D: -; J: TRBJ1-1; size: -; length: 12; CDR3: CAWTGDVTEAFF; DNA: TGTGCCTGGACAGGGGACGTCACTGAAGCTTTCTTT
V: TRBV5-6; D: -; J: TRBJ2-7; size: -; length: 14; CDR3: CASSSDLRGNEQYF; DNA: TGTGCCAGCAGCTCGGACCTGAGGGGGAACGAGCAGTACTTC
V: TRBV6-6; D: -; J: TRBJ1-1; size: once; length: 13; CDR3: CASSQETGPEAFF; DNA: TGTGCCAGCAGTCAAGAGACAGGCCCCGAAGCTTTCTTT
V: TRBV5-5; D: TRBD1; J: TRBJ1-1; size: -; length: 14; CDR3: CASSSTGEDTEAFF; DNA: TGTGCCAGCAGCTCGACAGGGGAGGACACTGAAGCTTTCTTT
V: TRBV12-3/TRBV12-4; D: -; J: TRBJ1-1; size: -; length: 11; CDR3: CASSLGRGAFF; DNA: TGTGCCAGCAGTTTGGGGAGGGGGGCTTTCTTT
V: TRBV4-2; D: -; J: TRBJ1-1; size: once; length: 15; CDR3: CASSQAERMNTEAFF; DNA: TGTGCCAGCAGCCAAGCGGAGAGAATGAACACTGAAGCTTTCTTT
V: TRBV30; D: -; J: TRBJ1-5; size: -; length: 15; CDR3: CAWSVRTAANQPQHF; DNA: TGTGCCTGGAGTGTACGGACGGCAGCTAATCAGCCCCAGCATTTT
V: TRBV7-9; D: -; J: TRBJ1-2; size: -; length: 15; CDR3: CASSDPLQVLEGYTF; DNA: TGTGCCAGCAGCGACCCCCTCCAGGTATTGGAAGGCTACACCTTC
V: TRBV12-5; D: -; J: TRBJ2-5; size: -; length: 15; CDR3: CASGTPDSKEETQYF; DNA: TGTGCTAGTGGTACCCCCGACAGTAAAGAAGAGACCCAGTACTTC
V: TRBV27; D: -; J: TRBJ1-5; size: few; length: 14; CDR3: CASSLGGEAQPQHF; DNA: TGTGCCAGCAGTTTAGGAGGGGAGGCTCAGCCCCAGCATTTT
V: TRBV6-5; D: -; J: TRBJ2-1; size: few; length: 13; CDR3: CASTSLLGDEQFF; DNA: TGTGCCAGCACCTCACTGTTGGGGGATGAGCAGTTCTTC